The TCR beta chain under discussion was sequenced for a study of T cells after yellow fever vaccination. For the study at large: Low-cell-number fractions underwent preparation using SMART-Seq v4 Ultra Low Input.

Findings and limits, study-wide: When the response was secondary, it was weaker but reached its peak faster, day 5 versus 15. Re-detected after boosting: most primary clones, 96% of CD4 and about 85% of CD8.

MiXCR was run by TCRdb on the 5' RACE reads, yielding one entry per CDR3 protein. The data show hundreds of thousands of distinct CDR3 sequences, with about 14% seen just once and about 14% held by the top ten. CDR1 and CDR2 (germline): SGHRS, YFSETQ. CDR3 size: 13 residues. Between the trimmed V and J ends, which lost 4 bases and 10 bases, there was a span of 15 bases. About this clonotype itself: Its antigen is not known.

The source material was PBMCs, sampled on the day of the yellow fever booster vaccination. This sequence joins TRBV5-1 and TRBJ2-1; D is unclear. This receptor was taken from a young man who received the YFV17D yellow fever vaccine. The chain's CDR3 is CASSPHLAWEQFF. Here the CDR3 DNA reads TGCGCCAGCAGCCCCCACTTGGCGTGGGAGCAGTTCTTC.